These 27 T cell receptor beta chains were sequenced from one sample in a study of cytomegalovirus exposure and HLA in healthy donors. PCR was performed using 60 Vbeta and 13 Jbeta primers. The assay was immunoSEQ multiplex PCR, and TCRdb's table has in-frame clones only and misses some. Of some 130,000 clones listed, 78% are singletons. The sequenced sample was PBMCs. The receptors were sampled from a woman aged 25 to 39 in good health and CMV-seropositive.

The chain uses TRBV7-2 and TRBJ2-6, with D maybe TRBD2 (6 bases). Deletions cut 3 bases from V and 0 bases from J, with 18 bases between. From germline, CDR1 is SGHTA and CDR2 FQGNSA. CDR3 length equals 19 residues. CDR3 sequence reads: CASSFRQAGLGSGANVLTF. As DNA, the CDR3 is TGTGCCAGCAGCTTCCGCCAGGCGGGGTTAGGCTCTGGGGCCAACGTCCTGACTTTC.

The V and J genes are TRBV5-4 and TRBJ1-2; TRBD1 matches at 8 bases. The CDR3 is 14 amino acids. In germline, CDR1 is SGHNT, CDR2 YYREEE (reference sequence). V trimming: 3 bases; J trimming: 8 bases; junction bases outside the gene matches: 9. CDR3 amino acids: CASSSFQGAGGYTF. In nucleotides, the CDR3 is TGTGCCAGCAGCTCGTTTCAGGGGGCGGGCGGCTACACCTTC.

CDR3 amino acids: CASSMGLYSSGNTIYF. In nucleotides, the CDR3 is TGTGCCAGCAGCATGGGACTGTATTCGTCTGGAAACACCATATATTTT. This chain uses TRBV5-6 with TRBJ1-3, with D maybe TRBD1 (5 bases). The CDR3 runs to 16 residues. CDR1 SGHDT and CDR2 YYEEEE come from the germline V gene. Trimming left V 4 bases short and J 1 base short, with 15 bases between.

The V call is TRBV30, the J call TRBJ2-2; D perhaps matches TRBD2 (6 bases). Trimming shortened V by 7 bases and J by 3 bases, and 15 bases separated the two germline ends. The CDR3 sequence is 14 residues long. CDR1 GTSNPN and CDR2 SVGIG come from the germline V gene (reference sequence). CDR3 bases: TGTGCCTTGACCACTGCGGGGTACACCGGGGAGCTGTTTTTT. It is translated as CALTTAGYTGELFF.

V usage is TRBV9 and J usage is TRBJ2-3; no reliable D call. The CDR3 has 14 amino acids. In germline, CDR1 is SGDLS, CDR2 YYNGEE. Trimming took off 2 bases at V and 2 bases at J, with 9 bases between the two ends. This CDR3 reads CASSVGRPTDTQYF. The CDR3 region has the DNA TGTGCCAGCAGCGTGGGCAGGCCCACAGATACGCAGTATTTT.

The chain joins TRBV10-3 to TRBJ1-4, with 7 bases identical to TRBD1. V lost 7 bases and J lost 4; bases outside the gene matches: 9. The CDR3 contains 15 residues. CDR1 and CDR2 (germline): ENHRY, SYGVKD. CDR3 loop: CAINRTGDLNEKLFF. The CDR3 DNA sequence: TGTGCCATCAACAGAACAGGGGACCTTAATGAAAAACTGTTTTTT.

V usage is TRBV30 and J usage is TRBJ2-3; 8 nucleotides match TRBD1. The J segment lost 4 bases and the V segment lost 7 bases, leaving 13 bases of the junction unmatched. Germline V CDR1 and CDR2: GTSNPN, SVGIG (reference sequence). The CDR3 loop spans 15 amino acids. The CDR3 sequence is CASIRTGSWADTQYF. The DNA for the CDR3 is TGTGCCTCCATTCGGACAGGGAGTTGGGCAGATACGCAGTATTTT.

This chain joins TRBV13 and TRBJ2-2, with TRBD2 identical over 9 bases. The V gene end was trimmed by 3 bases and the J gene end by 6 bases; junction bases not matched to a gene: 8. Germline-derived CDR1 and CDR2 are PRHDT and FYEKMQ (reference sequence). The CDR3 totals 16 residues. The CDR3 spells CASSFVAGGGAGELFF. The CDR3 nucleotides read TGTGCCAGCAGCTTTGTGGCCGGCGGGGGGGCCGGGGAGCTGTTTTTT.

The V call is TRBV7-2, the J call TRBJ2-7; TRBD1 matches at 9 bases. V was clipped by 1 base and J by 6 bases; unmatched bases: 10. The germline V gene encodes CDR1 SGHTA and CDR2 FQGNSA. The CDR3 consists of 16 residues. Here the CDR3 DNA reads TGTGCCAGCAGCTTAGGCCCCCCGGGACAGGGAGCCGAGCAGTACTTC. This translates into CASSLGPPGQGAEQYF.

The rearrangement joins TRBV2 to TRBJ2-7; possibly TRBD1 for D (6 bases). V shed 4 bases and J shed 0 bases, with 19 bases lying between them. Germline lookup yields CDR1 SNHLY and CDR2 FYNNEI. CDR3 size: 17 residues. The CDR3 loop reads CASSGGHRSRASYEQYF. The CDR3 DNA is TGTGCCAGCAGTGGGGGGCATCGGTCACGGGCCTCCTACGAGCAGTACTTC.

This clone showed up just a few times. The genes are TRBV6-5 and TRBJ1-2, with 9 bases fitting TRBD1. The CDR3 consists of 15 residues. V dropped 4 bases and J dropped 8; count of bases not matched to a gene: 11. Germline assignment: CDR1 MNHEY and CDR2 SVGAGI. CDR3 sequence: CASSFGGQGLEGYTF. The DNA of the CDR3 is TGTGCCAGCAGTTTTGGGGGACAGGGATTAGAGGGCTACACCTTC.

The V call is TRBV7-6, the J call TRBJ1-1; D might be TRBD1 (5 bases). This CDR3 contains 15 residues. Trimming took 0 bases from V and 4 from J, leaving 12 bases between them. The germline V gene encodes CDR1 SGHVS and CDR2 FNYEAQ. The CDR3 DNA follows: TGTGCCAGCAGCTTAGCAGGCCGGAGGGGCACTGAAGCTTTCTTT. Protein: CASSLAGRRGTEAFF.

The chain recombines TRBV28 with TRBJ1-5, with TRBD1 identical over 9 bases. The CDR3 is made up of 14 amino acids. Germline V gene sequence: CDR1 MDHEN, CDR2 SYDVKM. With V trimmed by 5 bases and J by 6 bases, 5 bases remained unmatched. CDR3 DNA sequence: TGTGCCAGCAGTCTCGGGACAGGGAGTCAGCCCCAGCATTTT. Its protein product is CASSLGTGSQPQHF.

The chain has TRBV6-1 and TRBJ2-5, with D perhaps matching TRBD1 (5 bases). The germline V gene encodes CDR1 MNHNS and CDR2 SASEGT. The CDR3 covers 14 residues. Trimming removed 2 bases from V and 5 bases from J, with 12 bases in between. For the CDR3, the DNA is TGTGCCAGCAGTGAATTTTCAGGGAAGGAGACCCAGTACTTC. Residues: CASSEFSGKETQYF.

CDR3 protein: CASLKSGSRYEKLFF. CDR3 bases: TGTGCCAGCCTCAAGTCGGGGTCGCGGTATGAAAAACTGTTTTTT. J is TRBJ1-4 and V is TRBV28; D not resolved. Trimming left V 8 bases short and J 6 bases short, with 19 bases between. CDR1 and CDR2 from the germline V gene are MDHEN and SYDVKM. CDR3 size: 15 residues.

The chain is built from TRBV4-3 and TRBJ2-1; no clear D gene. Trimming took 3 bases from V and 0 from J, leaving 15 bases between them. Germline values: CDR1 LGHNA, CDR2 YSLEER. The CDR3 consists of 17 residues. The CDR3 DNA reads as TGCGCCAGCAGCCACCCCCGGCACAGCAGCTCCTACAATGAGCAGTTCTTC. As protein: CASSHPRHSSSYNEQFF.

In this sample, this clone turned up once. The genes are TRBV5-6 and TRBJ2-2; a possible D gene is TRBD2 (5 bases). The CDR3 spans 14 residues. Germline values: CDR1 SGHDT, CDR2 YYEEEE. V dropped 6 bases and J dropped 6 bases, with 15 bases sitting between them. CDR3 residues: CASTLGVGAGELFF. CDR3 DNA sequence: TGTGCCAGCACCCTAGGCGTCGGGGCCGGGGAGCTGTTTTTT.

The chain links TRBV29-1 to TRBJ2-5; 7 nucleotides agree with TRBD1. This CDR3 is 14 amino acids long. V dropped 5 bases and J dropped 4; count of bases not matched to a gene: 10. CDR1 SQVTM and CDR2 ANQGSEA come from the germline V gene. Here the CDR3 reads CSVPTTGSGETQYF. The CDR3 region has the DNA TGCAGCGTTCCGACGACAGGGTCCGGAGAGACCCAGTACTTC.

A single count supports this clone. V usage is TRBV2 and J usage is TRBJ2-7; TRBD1 agrees at 11 bases. The germline gives CDR1 SNHLY, CDR2 FYNNEI. The CDR3 is made up of 15 amino acids. V trimming: 7 bases; J trimming: 9 bases; junction bases outside the gene matches: 14. Here the CDR3 reads CASTPQRTGGEVQYF. CDR3 DNA: TGTGCCAGCACCCCCCAACGGACAGGGGGCGAGGTGCAGTACTTC. Full variable domain (outside the CDR3, taken from reference TRBV2 and TRBJ2-7): EPEVTQTPSHQVTQMGQEVILRCVPISNHLYFYWYRQILGQKVEFLVSFYNNEISEKSEIFDDQFSVERPDGSNFTLKIRSTKLEDSAMYFCASTPQRTGGEVQYFGPGTRLTVT.

The count of this clone is one. The chain carries TRBV27 and TRBJ2-4, with a tentative D call TRBD2 (6 bases). The CDR3 contains 15 residues. From germline, CDR1 is MNHEY and CDR2 SMNVEV (reference sequence). The ends were cut back, 0 bases at V and 6 bases at J, with 12 bases in the middle. CDR3 amino acids: CASSLSMVGGNIQYF. The CDR3 bases are TGTGCCAGCAGTTTATCGATGGTCGGGGGAAACATTCAGTACTTC.

J is TRBJ2-7 and V is TRBV28; tentatively, D is TRBD1 (6 bases). In germline, CDR1 is MDHEN, CDR2 SYDVKM. V lost 3 bases and J lost 1, with 13 bases in between. The CDR3 is 15 amino acids. CDR3 amino acids: CASSLGAASSYEQYF. CDR3 in DNA: TGTGCCAGCAGTTTGGGGGCAGCCTCTTCCTACGAGCAGTACTTC.

The CDR3 coding sequence is TGTGCCAGCAGCCCCTGGGGGGGGTCGACCTCACCTTTGATTTATGGCTACACCTTC. Its protein is CASSPWGGSTSPLIYGYTF. The V gene is TRBV28, the J gene TRBJ1-2, with D maybe TRBD1 (5 bases). Germline CDR1 and CDR2: MDHEN and SYDVKM. The CDR3 covers 19 residues. V was cut by 6 bases and J by 5 bases, with 31 bases left in between.

There are a few counts of this clone. The chain links TRBV7-9 to TRBJ2-1, with TRBD2 matching over 7 bases. The germline V gene encodes CDR1 SEHNR and CDR2 FQNEAQ (reference sequence). V trimming: 5 bases; J trimming: 2 bases; junction bases outside the gene matches: 12. This CDR3 spans 17 amino acids. The CDR3 reads CASSPRRAGRAYNEQFF. In DNA form, the CDR3 reads TGTGCCAGCAGCCCGCGACGGGCAGGGAGGGCCTACAATGAGCAGTTCTTC.

The rearrangement uses TRBV4-3 and TRBJ2-3, with D possibly matching TRBD1 (6 bases). The V and J ends lost 5 bases and 4 bases respectively, with 19 bases between them. The CDR3 length is 16 residues. Germline assignment: CDR1 LGHNA and CDR2 YSLEER. CDR3 in amino acids: CASSAGTGSHADTQYF. In DNA, the CDR3 is TGCGCCAGCAGCGCCGGAACAGGGAGCCACGCAGATACGCAGTATTTT.

The chain carries TRBV21-1 and TRBJ1-1. TRBV21-1 corresponds to a pseudogene. This CDR3 contains 15 residues. CDR3 protein: CASSKYLGRDTEAFF. CDR3 bases: TGTGCCAGCAGCAAATACTTAGGTCGGGACACTGAAGCTTTCTTT.

This clone was detected only a few times. The gene calls are TRBV5-1 and TRBJ2-5, with 7 bases that match TRBD2. The CDR3 loop spans 15 amino acids. Germline CDR1 is SGHRS and CDR2 is YFSETQ. The junction had 9 bases not matched to a gene; V was cut back by 2 bases and J by 5 bases. The CDR3 spells CASSFGGGGAETQYF. DNA for the CDR3: TGCGCCAGCAGCTTTGGCGGGGGAGGGGCGGAGACCCAGTACTTC.

The chain has TRBV5-1 and TRBJ2-5; 9 bases match TRBD1. The CDR3 has 14 residues. CDR1 SGHRS and CDR2 YFSETQ come from the germline V gene. V gave up 4 bases and J gave up 5 bases; unmatched junction bases: 6. The DNA for the CDR3 is TGCGCCAGCAGCGGAGGGACAGGGAGGGAGACCCAGTACTTC. This encodes CASSGGTGRETQYF. Looking up the rest from reference TRBV5-1 and TRBJ2-5 gives the full variable domain: KAGVTQTPRYLIKTRGQQVTLSCSPISGHRSVSWYQQTPGQGLQFLFEYFSETQRNKGNFPGRFSGRQFSNSRSEMNVSTLELGDSALYLCASSGGTGRETQYFGPGTRLLVL.